A selection of T cell receptor beta chains follows, all from one sample in a study of T-cell reconstitution after alpha-beta-depleted transplantation in children. TCRdb used MiXCR to reprocess the PCR reads, holding one entry per CDR3 protein. Of a few hundred thousand distinct CDR3 sequences in the sample, 27% are singletons; the top ten hold around a third. Sequenced material: PBMCs, taken before TCRalphabeta/CD19-depleted stem cell transplant. These receptors came from a boy younger than two with Wiskott-Aldrich syndrome, due to receive a stem cell transplant. Both conserved end residues are part of each CDR3. A D gene is named only where the DNA matches it firmly. Where a row states a size, it is once, few, many or the class of an expanded clone; other rows omit it.

TRBJ2-4,-,TRBV7-6,-,TGTGCCAGCAGCCGAGGGGGGGCCAAAAACATTCAGTACTTC,CASSRGGAKNIQYF
TRBJ2-7,-,TRBV10-3,-,TGTGCCATCAGTGAGTGGGGTAGCGGTACCTACGAGCAGTACTTC,CAISEWGSGTYEQYF
TRBJ1-1,-,TRBV5-6,-,TGTGCCAGCAATGTGGGGGCCGACACTGAAGCTTTCTTT,CASNVGADTEAFF
TRBJ2-3,-,TRBV20-1,TRBD2,TGCAGTGCTAGGAGACTAGCGGGAGGTAGCACAGATACGCAGTATTTT,CSARRLAGGSTDTQYF
TRBJ1-1,-,TRBV12-3/TRBV12-4,-,TGTGCCAGCAGTCCTGCGGTGACTGAAGCTTTCTTT,CASSPAVTEAFF
TRBJ1-1,-,TRBV6-5,TRBD1,TGTGCCAGCAACTTGGACAGGGGTATGGAAGCTTTCTTT,CASNLDRGMEAFF
TRBJ2-1,-,TRBV25-1,-,TGTGCCAGCAGACAGGGTGCCAACAATGAGCAGTTCTTC,CASRQGANNEQFF
TRBJ2-3,few,TRBV28,TRBD2,TGTGCCAGCAGTCAACTAGCGGGGAGCACAGATACGCAGTATTTT,CASSQLAGSTDTQYF
TRBJ1-2,-,TRBV5-1,-,TGCGCCAGCAGCTTGGAATCTACGGCAGCCTGGGGTGGCTACACCTTC,CASSLESTAAWGGYTF
TRBJ2-3,-,TRBV7-2,-,TGTGCCAGCAGCTTATTTCGATCAGATACGCAGTATTTT,CASSLFRSDTQYF
TRBJ2-1,-,TRBV6-1,TRBD2,TGTGCCAGCAGTCAAGCGGGACGGACCTACAATGAGCAGTTCTTC,CASSQAGRTYNEQFF
TRBJ2-1,-,TRBV5-1,TRBD2,TGCGCCAGCAGCTTGGCGGCTAGCGGGATGAGTAAGTTCTTC,CASSLAASGMSKFF
TRBJ2-5,-,TRBV5-4,TRBD2,TGTGCCAGCACCCCCGGACTAGCTCCCGCGGGAAGGACCCAGTACTTC,CASTPGLAPAGRTQYF
TRBJ2-2,many,TRBV5-6,-,TGTGCCAGCAGCTTGGAGGGCGGGCCGAACACCGGGGAGCTGTTTTTT,CASSLEGGPNTGELFF
TRBJ2-2,-,TRBV20-1,-,TGCAGTGCTAGAGGTACCGGGAGTGTCGGGGAGCTGTTTTTT,CSARGTGSVGELFF
TRBJ2-1,-,TRBV12-3/TRBV12-4,TRBD1,TGTGCCAGCAGTTTAAGGGGGCAGGGTGCTCATGAGCAGTTCTTC,CASSLRGQGAHEQFF
TRBJ2-1,few,TRBV27,-,TGTGCCAGCAGTCCCCTAATGGGTGAGCAGTTCTTC,CASSPLMGEQFF
TRBJ2-1,-,TRBV28,TRBD2,TGTGCCAGCAGTTTAACGGGACTAGCGGGGTTCTACAATGAGCAGTTCTTC,CASSLTGLAGFYNEQFF
TRBJ1-5,-,TRBV6-2/TRBV6-3,-,TGTGCCAGCAGGACCGTTCGGGGGAACAATCAGCCCCAGCATTTT,CASRTVRGNNQPQHF
TRBJ2-1,-,TRBV10-3,TRBD2,TGTGCCATCAGGGAACTAGCGGGAGCAAATGAGCAGTTCTTC,CAIRELAGANEQFF
TRBJ2-3,few,TRBV14,TRBD2,TGTGCCAGCAGCCTGGGACTAGCGGGAGCCGTAGATACGCAGTATTTT,CASSLGLAGAVDTQYF
TRBJ2-1,-,TRBV20-1,-,TGCAGTGCTTTGGACTATGCCTACAATGAGCAGTTCTTC,CSALDYAYNEQFF
TRBJ1-5,few,TRBV4-1,-,TGCGCCAGCAGCCAAGACCCAATGTCCGGACAAGGGGTCGGTCTGCCCCAGCATTTT,CASSQDPMSGQGVGLPQHF
TRBJ2-3,-,TRBV27,TRBD1,TGTGCCAGCAGTTCCCCCGGGACAGGGCCCATTTTT,CASSSPGTGPIF
TRBJ1-5,-,TRBV12-3/TRBV12-4,-,TGTGCCAGCAGTTTTGGGGGCAGCGGACAGCCCCAGCATTTT,CASSFGGSGQPQHF
TRBJ2-3,few,TRBV18,TRBD2,TGTGCCAGCTCACCCCTCCAGACTAGCGGGACCACAGATACGCAGTATTTT,CASSPLQTSGTTDTQYF
TRBJ2-1,few,TRBV12-3/TRBV12-4,TRBD2,TGTGCCAGCAGTTTAGCGACGGCTAGCGGGAGTTTGCAGTTCTTC,CASSLATASGSLQFF
TRBJ2-7,few,TRBV5-5,TRBD1,TGTGCCAGCAGCGGCAGGGGGAACCCCTCGTACGAGCAGTACTTC,CASSGRGNPSYEQYF
TRBJ2-2,many,TRBV12-3/TRBV12-4,-,TGTGCCAGCAGTTTTTTGGGGACCGGGGAGCTGTTTTTT,CASSFLGTGELFF
TRBJ2-7,few,TRBV12-3/TRBV12-4,-,TGTGCCAGCAAGGAGAGCACCGAGCAGTACTTC,CASKESTEQYF
TRBJ2-2,-,TRBV5-1,-,TGCGCCAGCCACGGGAGACAGGGGAACACCGGGGAGCTGTTTTTT,CASHGRQGNTGELFF
TRBJ2-1,-,TRBV20-1,TRBD2,TGCAGTGCTTCCGGGACTAGCGAATCCTACAATGAGCAGTTCTTC,CSASGTSESYNEQFF
TRBJ2-7,-,TRBV20-1,-,TGCAGTGCACAGGAGTACGACCAGTACTTC,CSAQEYDQYF
TRBJ2-7,-,TRBV20-1,-,TGCAGTGCCAAGGACCCAGGCCCCTACGAGCAGTACTTC,CSAKDPGPYEQYF
TRBJ2-3,-,TRBV20-1,TRBD2,TGCAGTGCTAGAGACCGACTAGCGGCTAGCACAGATACGCAGTATTTT,CSARDRLAASTDTQYF
TRBJ2-7,-,TRBV10-2,-,TGCGCCAGCAGTGAGCTGGCCAGGGGGGGCTACGAGCAGTACTTC,CASSELARGGYEQYF
TRBJ2-1,-,TRBV5-1,TRBD2,TGCGCCAGCAGCGGGGGACTAGCGGGAGGGCCCTACAATGAGCAGTTCTTC,CASSGGLAGGPYNEQFF
TRBJ2-6,many,TRBV5-1,-,TGCGCCAGCAGCTTAACAGGGCCCATAACTGGGGCCAACGTCCTGACTTTC,CASSLTGPITGANVLTF
TRBJ2-5,-,TRBV24-1,-,TGTGCCACTAACAGGGAGACCCAGTACTTC,CATNRETQYF
TRBJ2-4,-,TRBV27,TRBD2,TGTGCCAGCAGTAGAGAAGCGGGAGGGACTCTAGCCAAAAACAGTCAGTACTTC,CASSREAGGTLAKNSQYF
TRBJ1-2,-,TRBV10-3,TRBD1,TGTGCCATCAGTGAGCCGGGACAGGGGATAGATGGCTACACCTTC,CAISEPGQGIDGYTF
TRBJ2-7,-,TRBV5-1,-,TGCGCCAGCAGCTTGGTGAGACAGGGAGGCTACGAGCAGTACTTC,CASSLVRQGGYEQYF
TRBJ2-2,-,TRBV7-8,-,TGTGCCAGCAGCCCCGCGGCCCGGGTCAAGAACACCGGGGAGCTGTTTTTT,CASSPAARVKNTGELFF
TRBJ2-5,-,TRBV19,-,TGTGCCAGTAGGGACAGAGCACAAGAGACCCAGTACTTC,CASRDRAQETQYF
TRBJ2-6,few,TRBV5-1,-,TGCGCCAGCAGCTGGGGCTATAGCTCTGGGGCCAACGTCCTGACTTTC,CASSWGYSSGANVLTF
TRBJ2-7,few,TRBV7-9,-,TGTGCCAGCAGCTTAAAATCGATAGCCTCTAACGAGCAGTACTTC,CASSLKSIASNEQYF
TRBJ1-1,few,TRBV12-3/TRBV12-4,-,TGTGCCAGCACAGATTCGGGCGCTGGAGCTTTCTTT,CASTDSGAGAFF
TRBJ2-1,-,TRBV2,TRBD2,TGTGCCAGCATGAGGTCAACTAGCGGGAGGGCCCGTAGCTCCTACAATGAGCAGTTCTTC,CASMRSTSGRARSSYNEQFF